This record concerns one TCR beta chain sequence. The antigen is undetermined. Sequencing was performed with immunoSEQ multiplex PCR; in TCRdb, only in-frame clones are kept and a portion is missing. This table has roughly 200,000 clones, about 89% appearing once. Between the trimmed V and J ends, which lost 4 bases and 8 bases, there was a span of 8 bases. The germline CDR1 and CDR2 sequences are GTSNPN and SVGIG (reference sequence). The CDR3 has 11 residues. The sample belongs to a study of cytomegalovirus exposure and HLA in healthy donors. Study outcomes and limitations: The TCR clusters that emerged in the first cohort tended, a later analysis found, to co-occur in the 120 or so validation repertoires. Rare TCR sequences dominated, though some public TCRs recurred in many donors.

Sequencing input: PBMCs. V and J are TRBV30 and TRBJ1-4, with a weak D call TRBD1 (6 bases). This sequence originates from a young man in good health and CMV-seropositive. Written as DNA, the CDR3 is TGTGCCTGGAAACAGGGAGAAAAACTGTTTTTT. This encodes CAWKQGEKLFF. Complete variable domain (other parts from reference TRBV30 and TRBJ1-4): SQTIHQWPATLVQPVGSPLSLECTVEGTSNPNLYWYRQAAGRGLQLLFYSVGIGQISSEVPQNLSASRPQDRQFILSSKKLLLSDSGFYLCAWKQGEKLFFGSGTQLSVL.